The 22 T cell receptor delta chains below come from one sample, sequenced in a study of gamma-delta chains in newborns, infants, children. TCRdb called clones from the reads again using CATT. Counted here are 1,300 to 1,500 delta-chain clones, more than 0.95% occurring once; the ten biggest clones make up more than 20%. The sample taken for sequencing was blood. These TCRs come from a child in good health.

This clone has just a few counts. This likely traces to a read error, being one base from a far larger clone. Different DNA sequences within this sample yield the same CDR3. The chain combines TRDV2 with TRDJ3, with a possible D match to TRDD3 (5 bases). CDR3 size: 17 residues. Germline CDR1 GEAIGNYY, CDR2 EKD. Here the CDR3 reads CACDLSTHSWDTRQMFF. The CDR3 nucleotides read TGTGCCTGTGACCTCAGTACTCACTCCTGGGACACTCGACAGATGTTTTTC.

With respect to this clone: A far larger clone is a single base away, which makes a read error likely. This chain connects TRDV2 to TRDJ1; maybe TRDD3 (6 bases). V was trimmed by 0 bases and J by 0 bases, leaving 16 bases between them. From germline, CDR1 is GEAIGNYY and CDR2 EKD. This CDR3 spans 17 amino acids. The CDR3 spells CACDTAPGGPYTDKLIF. For the CDR3, the DNA is TGTGCCTGTGACACCGCACCCGGGGGACCTTACACCGATAAACTCATCTTT.

This clone has more than one count but fewer than ten. A read error is the likely source, as a far larger clone sits one nucleotide away. Other DNA sequences in this sample translate to the same CDR3. The V and J genes are TRDV2 and TRDJ1; a possible D gene is TRDD3 (6 bases). This CDR3 has 14 amino acids. CDR1 GEAIGNYY and CDR2 EKD come from the germline V gene. The CDR3 DNA sequence: TGTGCCTGTGAGCCCTGGGGAAACACCGATAAGCTCATCTTT. Protein product: CACEPWGNTDKLIF.

This clone was counted only a few times. The protein TCRdb lists belongs to a much larger clone and differs from this DNA's translation at residue 10, which points to a read error; the protein shown is made from the DNA. This chain links TRDV2 with TRDJ1, with 10 bases lining up with TRDD3. CDR1 GEAIGNYY and CDR2 EKD come from the germline V gene. The CDR3 length is 19 residues. V dropped 2 bases and J dropped 0; count of bases not matched to a gene: 14. The CDR3 DNA follows: TGTGCCTGTGACAGCATACTGGGGGATGCACAAAGATACACCGATAAACTCATCTTT. It encodes CACDSILGDAQRYTDKLIF.

A note on this clone: This likely came from a read error, as a far larger clone is one base away. This sample also contains other DNA sequences that code for the same CDR3. The rearrangement uses TRDV2 and TRDJ1; a weak D match, TRDD3 (6 bases). The germline V gene has CDR1 GEAIGNYY and CDR2 EKD. Trimming removed 0 bases from V and 11 bases from J, with 27 bases in between. This CDR3 contains 17 residues. CDR3 DNA sequence: TGTGCCTGTGACACCGTGAGCGCGGGGGACTACCGCTCAGGCCTCATCTTT. This sequence encodes CACDTVSAGDYRSGLIF.

Regarding this clone: A far larger clone is only one base removed, so a read error is likely. The chain carries TRDV1 and TRDJ1, with D unresolved. This CDR3 has 13 residues. Germline assignment: CDR1 TSWWSYY and CDR2 QGS. V lost 7 bases to trimming and J lost 6 bases, with 15 bases between them. The CDR3 protein is CALEVPPAHKLIF. For the CDR3, the DNA is TGTGCTCTTGAGGTACCTCCCGCTCATAAACTCATCTTT.

This clone was counted only a few times. This may stem from a read error, because a much larger clone lies one nucleotide away. This specimen includes other DNA sequences encoding the same CDR3. This chain uses TRDV2 with TRDJ1; 12 bases are a match to TRDD3. This CDR3 contains 20 residues. The germline V gene encodes CDR1 GEAIGNYY and CDR2 EKD. Here the CDR3 DNA reads TGCGCCTGTGACACCGTGAGACTGGGGGATACCTCAATGGACACCGATAAACTCATCTTT. This gives the protein CACDTVRLGDTSMDTDKLIF.

This clone has only a few counts. This may be a read error: a much more frequent sequence differs by one nucleotide. This same CDR3 is encoded by further DNA sequences in the sample. The J gene is TRDJ1, the V gene TRDV1; D may be TRDD2 (5 bases). The CDR3 length is 18 residues. Germline lookup yields CDR1 TSWWSYY and CDR2 QGS. V was shortened by 1 base and J by 2 bases, with 20 bases between the two germline ends. The DNA for the CDR3 is TGTGCTCTTGGGGAACAACTTCCCACCCCTTACTTAACCGATAAACTCATCTTT. As protein: CALGEQLPTPYLTDKLIF.

This clone was counted a few times. A far larger clone is off by one base, so a read error is likely. In the same sample, other DNA sequences code for this CDR3. The V and J genes are TRDV1 and TRDJ1; 13 bases agree with TRDD3. The CDR3 length is 19 residues. Germline V gene sequence: CDR1 TSWWSYY, CDR2 QGS. Losses at the gene ends were 3 bases for V and 5 bases for J; bases not matched to a gene: 15. In DNA, the CDR3 is TGTGCTCTTGGGGACCCTGTACTGGGGGATACGCATTGTTCTGATAAACTCATCTTT. This translates into CALGDPVLGDTHCSDKLIF.

This clone was counted a few times. A far larger clone is only one base removed, so a read error is likely. This chain links TRDV2 with TRDJ1; TRDD3 aligns across 7 bases. This CDR3 region has 18 residues. Germline assignment: CDR1 GEAIGNYY and CDR2 EKD. Here the CDR3 reads CASDGLGVPDGVTDKLIF. CDR3 DNA sequence: TGTGCCAGTGACGGTCTGGGGGTCCCTGATGGGGTCACCGATAAACTCATCTTT.

As to this clone: TCRdb assigns this DNA the protein of a much larger clone, which departs from its translation at residue 9; this likely reflects a read error, and the protein shown comes from translating the DNA. The rearrangement joins TRDV2 to TRDJ1; possibly TRDD3 for D (5 bases). Germline V gene data show CDR1 as GEAIGNYY and CDR2 as EKD. This CDR3 spans 20 amino acids. V lost 1 base to trimming and J lost 0 bases, with 26 bases between them. In nucleotides, the CDR3 is TGTGCCTGTGACACTCTGCTGGTACCGGGGACCTCGAAGTACACCGATAAACTCATCTTT. Translating it yields CACDTLLVPGTSKYTDKLIF.

Comment on this clone: A much larger clonotype is one base distant, so this may be a read error. This chain links TRDV1 with TRDJ1; 12 nucleotides line up with TRDD3. The germline V gene has CDR1 TSWWSYY and CDR2 QGS. V dropped 1 base and J dropped 7; count of bases not matched to a gene: 13. This CDR3 has 18 residues. CDR3: CALGEPTGGYTDGGKLIF. The CDR3 DNA reads as TGTGCTCTTGGGGAACCCACTGGGGGATACACCGACGGCGGTAAACTCATCTTT.

As to this clone: A far larger clone is just one base off, so this is likely a read error. The V call is TRDV2, the J call TRDJ1, with 10 bases matching TRDD3. Germline trimming cut 3 bases from V and 3 bases from J; bases unmatched to any gene: 24. The CDR3 is 21 residues long. Germline V gene data show CDR1 as GEAIGNYY and CDR2 as EKD. The chain's CDR3 is CACDPLPAGGYTDSNADKLIF. The CDR3 region has the DNA TGTGCCTGTGACCCACTTCCCGCTGGGGGATATACCGACTCGAACGCCGATAAACTCATCTTT.

This clone occurred a few times. Given a far larger clone just one base away, this is likely a sequencing read error. The DNA is omitted, as the CDR3 cannot be located on it reliably, and the CDR3 follows TCRdb's listing. This chain joins TRAV29/DV5 and TRDJ1; the table's D gene call, TRDD3, was not cross checked with the DNA. The CDR3 is 20 amino acids long, termini counted. From germline, CDR1 is NSMFDY and CDR2 ISSIKDK. This chain's CDR3 is CSVLLCSNRTEGTNTDKLIF.

As concerns this clone: A much bigger clone sits one base away, suggesting this may be a read error. This chain links TRDV2 with TRDJ3; D possibly corresponds to TRDD3 (6 bases). CDR1 is GEAIGNYY and CDR2 is EKD in the germline V gene. The CDR3 loop spans 20 amino acids. V lost 1 base and J lost 0, with 18 bases in between. The CDR3 nucleotides are TGTGCCTGTGACACGGGCTGGGGTACATCGAGCTCCTGGGACACCCGACAGATGTTTTTC. Its protein is CACDTGWGTSSSWDTRQMFF.

This clone appeared a few times. With only one base between it and a far larger clone, this is likely a read error. Other DNA variants within this sample encode the same CDR3. V gene TRDV1 combines with J gene TRDJ1; 8 nucleotides agree with TRDD2. J was trimmed by 2 bases and V by 1 base; bases with no gene match: 12. The length of the CDR3 is 18 residues. In germline, CDR1 is TSWWSYY, CDR2 QGS. The CDR3 reads CALGEQLPTPYLTDKLIF. In nucleotides, the CDR3 is TGTGCTCTTGGGGAACAACTTCCTACCCCTTACCTAACCGATAAACTCATCTTT.

This clone has a handful of counts. TCRdb attributes to this sequence the protein of a much larger clone, which differs from the DNA translation at residue 12; a read error is likely, and the protein displayed is translated from the DNA. The genes are TRDV2 and TRDJ1, with 9 nucleotides matching TRDD3. Losses at the gene ends were 0 bases for V and 0 bases for J; bases not matched to a gene: 13. This CDR3 spans 19 amino acids. The germline CDR1 and CDR2 sequences are GEAIGNYY and EKD. CDR3 amino acids: CACDTVRNWGTAHTDKLIF. The CDR3 region has the DNA TGTGCCTGTGACACCGTGAGGAACTGGGGGACCGCCCACACCGATAAACTCATCTTT.

In the case of this clone: Given a much more abundant clone one base away, this may be a read error. Other DNA sequences in the same sample also yield this CDR3. The CDR3 sequence: CALGEQSAFLPPYWGLSYTDKLIF. CDR3 in DNA: TGTGCTCTTGGGGAACAATCGGCCTTCCTACCCCCTTACTGGGGGCTAAGCTACACCGATAAACTCATCTTT. The chain carries TRDV1 and TRDJ1; TRDD2 is a possible D gene (9 bases). Trimming stripped 1 base from V and 0 bases from J, with 36 bases between. The germline V gene has CDR1 TSWWSYY and CDR2 QGS. The CDR3 is 24 amino acids.

Worth noting for this clone: A read error likely explains why the TCRdb protein, taken from a much larger clone, differs from this DNA's translation at residue 7; the protein shown is translated from the DNA. This chain links TRDV2 with TRDJ1, with TRDD3 matching 11 bases. The germline gives CDR1 GEAIGNYY, CDR2 EKD. After removal of 3 bases from V and 0 bases from J, the junction contained 17 bases not matched to a gene. The CDR3 extends over 20 amino acids. For the CDR3, the DNA is TGTGCCTGTGACCCAGTCGCTACTACTGGGGGATATGCCGACACCGATAAACTCATCTTT. Translated: CACDPVATTGGYADTDKLIF.

Within the sample, this clone is medium-sized (0.01 to 0.1%). The junction shows a germline mismatch at one end, possibly a read error. CDR3 loop: CACEPWGDTDRLIF. As DNA, the CDR3 is TGTGCCTGTGAGCCCTGGGGAGACACCGATAGACTCATCTTT. This chain links TRDV2 with TRDJ1, with a tentative D call TRDD3 (6 bases). Germline lookup yields CDR1 GEAIGNYY and CDR2 EKD. The CDR3 consists of 14 residues.

This clone was observed a handful of times. This DNA's translation differs at residue 7 from TCRdb's protein, which comes from a much larger clone; a read error is likely, and the protein shown is translated from the DNA. V and J are TRDV1 and TRDJ1, with 9 bases fitting TRDD3. Trimming at V came to 3 bases and at J to 4 bases, leaving 18 bases not matched to a gene. The CDR3 has 19 amino acids. Germline V gives CDR1 TSWWSYY, CDR2 QGS. The CDR3 coding sequence is TGTGCTCTTGGGGATCCGGTTCTGTACTGGGGGACTCTCATCGATAAACTCATCTTT. It yields the protein CALGDPVLYWGTLIDKLIF.

By share of the sample, this clone is large. This sample also contains other DNA sequences that code for the same CDR3. This chain joins TRDV1 and TRDJ1; 8 bases align to TRDD3. V lost 3 bases and J lost 0; bases outside the gene matches: 24. There are 22 residues in the CDR3. The germline V gene encodes CDR1 TSWWSYY and CDR2 QGS. CDR3: CALGELGLRGYSFWIYTDKLIF. The CDR3 DNA is TGTGCTCTTGGGGAGCTCGGCCTAAGGGGATACTCCTTCTGGATTTACACCGATAAACTCATCTTT.